The TCR beta chain under discussion was sequenced for a study of T cell responses to AZD1222 COVID-19 vaccine. Whole-study findings and limits: Sampled repertoires all dated from after the peak T cell response.

As to this clone: Antigen specificity is unknown.

The method was immunoSEQ multiplex PCR; TCRdb's version includes in-frame clones alone and lacks a portion of them. This sample has about 100,000 clones; 80% to 90% occur once, and the top ten carry about 2.5%. The CDR3 runs 15 residues. V lost 1 base and J lost 2, with 12 bases in between. Germline V gene sequence: CDR1 LNHDA, CDR2 SQIVND (reference sequence). The source of this sequence is an adult who received the AZD1222 COVID-19 vaccine. The chain recombines TRBV19 with TRBJ2-7; D ambiguous. The input for sequencing was peripheral blood, taken 28 days after the second AZD1222 dose. The CDR3 nucleotides read TGTGCCAGTAGTATAGGGGCAGAGGCTACCTACGAGCAGTACTTC. Its translation: CASSIGAEATYEQYF. Filled out from reference TRBV19 and TRBJ2-7, the complete variable domain reads DGGITQSPKYLFRKEGQNVTLSCEQNLNHDAMYWYRQDPGQGLRLIYYSQIVNDFQKGDIAEGYSVSREKKESFPLTVTSAQKNPTAFYLCASSIGAEATYEQYFGPGTRLTVT.